These 27 T cell receptor beta chains were all obtained from the same sample, sequenced in a study of T-cell reconstitution after alpha-beta-depleted transplantation in children. Using unique molecular identifiers, the investigators prepared the TCRbeta library. Each CDR3 protein gets one entry after TCRdb re-called the PCR reads with MiXCR. The sample comprises approximately 230,000 distinct CDR3 sequences, roughly a quarter of which are singletons, and about 4.8% rests with the top ten. This sample comprised PBMCs, mostly from graft donor cells, obtained 360 days after TCRalphabeta/CD19-depleted stem cell transplant. The receptors were sampled from a female patient between 2 and 15 years old who had a stem cell transplant for congenital amegakaryocytic thrombocytopenia, so the T cells may come from the graft donor.

The rearrangement links TRBV4-1 to TRBJ1-6; 9 nucleotides match TRBD1. The CDR3 runs 21 residues. V trimming: 2 bases; J trimming: 1 base; junction bases outside the gene matches: 15. Per germline, CDR1 MGHRA and CDR2 YSYEKL. The CDR3 spells CASSQRHLDRGGVSYNSPLHF. DNA for the CDR3: TGCGCCAGCAGCCAAAGACACCTGGACAGGGGCGGCGTTTCCTATAATTCACCCCTCCACTTT.

The chain joins TRBV6-1 to TRBJ1-1, with D possibly TRBD1 on 5 matching bases. The CDR3 spans 13 residues. Germline-derived CDR1 and CDR2 are MNHNS and SASEGT. V dropped 7 bases and J dropped 4 bases, with 13 bases sitting between them. The CDR3 region is CASIRGRGTEAFF. CDR3 in DNA: TGTGCCAGCATCAGAGGTAGGGGCACTGAAGCTTTCTTT.

The table lists this clonotype with a few counts. The chain couples TRBV15 to TRBJ1-1; weak D call: TRBD1 (5 bases). V was pared by 3 bases and J by 6 bases, with 17 bases between. This CDR3 region has 15 residues. CDR1 is LNHNV and CDR2 is YYDKDF in the germline V gene (reference sequence). The CDR3: CATSRDPRGNAEAFF. CDR3 DNA sequence: TGTGCCACCAGCAGGGACCCCCGGGGGAATGCTGAAGCTTTCTTT.

The V and J genes are TRBV4-3 and TRBJ1-2; D remains unclear. V gave up 4 bases and J gave up 0 bases, with 15 bases separating them. This CDR3 is 16 amino acids long. The germline V gene encodes CDR1 LGHNA and CDR2 YSLEER. CDR3 loop: CASSPPGWPSNYGYTF. The DNA for the CDR3 is TGCGCCAGCAGCCCTCCAGGCTGGCCGTCTAACTATGGCTACACCTTC.

In its sample, this clonotype was seen a few times. The chain has TRBV6-2 or TRBV6-3 and TRBJ2-1; TRBD2 matches 14 bases. The CDR3 is 13 amino acids. Trimming cost V 11 bases and J 12 bases; bases outside gene matches: 9. Germline V gene lookup returns CDR1 MNHEY and CDR2 SVGEGT. The CDR3, as DNA: TGTGCCGCGAGACTAGCGGGAGGGCCACGGCAGTTCTTC. Encoded protein: CAARLAGGPRQFF.

This clonotype was counted between two and nine times. This rearrangement joins TRBV29-1 to TRBJ2-7; TRBD1 aligns across 8 bases. CDR1 is SQVTM and CDR2 is ANQGSEA in the germline V gene. V shed 7 bases, J shed 1 base, and the junction held 9 bases outside the gene matches. The CDR3 has 14 residues. The CDR3 sequence is CSALSGGASYEQYF. Here the CDR3 DNA reads TGCAGCGCGCTTTCAGGGGGCGCTTCCTACGAGCAGTACTTC.

This clonotype was seen many times. The genes are TRBV25-1 and TRBJ1-3, with D perhaps matching TRBD1 (5 bases). The germline V and J ends were trimmed by 6 bases and 0 bases, with 9 bases remaining between them. From germline, CDR1 is MGHDK and CDR2 SYGVNS. This CDR3 contains 14 residues. The CDR3 nucleotides read TGTGCCAGCAGGAGGGGCGGCTCTGGAAACACCATATATTTT. Protein sequence: CASRRGGSGNTIYF.

This clonotype has more than one count but fewer than ten. The genes are TRBV4-1 and TRBJ1-5, with a tentative D call TRBD1 (6 bases). V was clipped by 3 bases and J by 0 bases, with 9 bases between them. From germline, CDR1 is MGHRA and CDR2 YSYEKL. The CDR3 length is 15 residues. The CDR3 bases are TGCGCCAGCAGCCAGACAGGACATAGCAATCAGCCCCAGCATTTT. Its protein is CASSQTGHSNQPQHF.

This clonotype was detected only a few times. The genes are TRBV10-3 and TRBJ2-1; 8 bases fit TRBD1. This CDR3 comprises 15 residues. Germline CDR1 and CDR2: ENHRY and SYGVKD. V lost 4 bases, J lost 3 bases, and 5 bases stayed unmatched. DNA for the CDR3: TGTGCCATCAGTGGAGCGACAGGGGTCTACAATGAGCAGTTCTTC. Protein product: CAISGATGVYNEQFF.

This clonotype was counted a few times. Here the CDR3 reads CASSLQGGITEAFF. DNA for the CDR3: TGCGCCAGTTCTCTACAGGGGGGTATCACTGAAGCTTTCTTT. J is TRBJ1-1 and V is TRBV5-1, with TRBD1 matching over 8 bases. Losses at the gene ends were 8 bases for V and 4 bases for J; bases not matched to a gene: 10. CDR3 size: 14 residues. Germline CDR1 SGHRS, CDR2 YFSETQ.

This chain links TRBV11-2 with TRBJ1-1; D possibly corresponds to TRBD1 (5 bases). The CDR3 consists of 16 residues. Germline V CDR1 and CDR2: SGHAT, FQNNGV. The germline V and J ends were trimmed by 5 bases and 0 bases, with 16 bases remaining between them. The CDR3 loop reads CASSPRTHLLNTEAFF. For the CDR3, the DNA is TGTGCCAGCAGCCCGCGGACACACCTCCTGAACACTGAAGCTTTCTTT.

This clonotype has more than one count but fewer than ten. The genes are TRBV29-1 and TRBJ1-2, with D perhaps TRBD1 (6 bases). The CDR3 spans 15 residues. Trimming took 6 bases from V and 0 from J, leaving 17 bases between them. Germline CDR1 reads SQVTM; CDR2 reads ANQGSEA. CDR3 nucleotide sequence: TGCAGCGTCACCTCCCAGACAGGTCCTAACTATGGCTACACCTTC. Translation gives CSVTSQTGPNYGYTF.

In DNA form, the CDR3 reads TGTGCCAGCAGCTTTTGGGGGCGCGTCACTGAAGCTTTCTTT. Translated: CASSFWGRVTEAFF. The chain employs TRBV5-6 and TRBJ1-1, with D possibly matching TRBD1 (6 bases). The CDR3 covers 14 residues. In germline, CDR1 is SGHDT, CDR2 YYEEEE. Trimming took off 2 bases at V and 4 bases at J, with 12 bases between the two ends.

To note about this clonotype: The CDR3 does not end in the conserved phenylalanine or tryptophan, so this is likely a read error. The rearrangement uses TRBV19 and TRBJ1-2; D unresolved. The V end lost 11 bases, the J end lost 0 bases, and 22 bases lay between the germline ends. The CDR3 is 16 residues long. Germline V gives CDR1 LNHDA, CDR2 SQIVND (reference sequence). CDR3 in DNA: TGTGCCTCCTCCCCGGGTGCAGGAACAGCTAACTATGGCTACACCATC. This translates into CASSPGAGTANYGYTI.

This clonotype was seen only a few times. This chain uses TRBV28 with TRBJ2-3; 12 bases map to TRBD2. Germline V gives CDR1 MDHEN, CDR2 SYDVKM. CDR3 length: 18 residues. V lost 2 bases and J lost 3; bases outside the gene matches: 9. The CDR3 is CASSLVFGLAGKTDTQYF. The CDR3 nucleotides read TGTGCCAGCAGTTTAGTCTTCGGACTAGCGGGAAAGACAGATACGCAGTATTTT. Filled out from reference TRBV28 and TRBJ2-3, the complete variable domain reads DVKVTQSSRYLVKRTGEKVFLECVQDMDHENMFWYRQDPGLGLRLIYFSYDVKMKEKGDIPEGYSVSREKKERFSLILESASTNQTSMYLCASSLVFGLAGKTDTQYFGPGTRLTVL.

This clonotype occurred many times. The chain uses TRBV9 and TRBJ2-1; 9 bases fit TRBD2. The germline CDR1 and CDR2 sequences are SGDLS and YYNGEE. V gave up 4 bases and J gave up 4 bases; unmatched junction bases: 6. This CDR3 comprises 15 residues. The CDR3 protein is CASSPRLAEYNEQFF. The DNA for the CDR3 is TGTGCCAGCAGCCCGCGACTAGCGGAATACAATGAGCAGTTCTTC.

The genes are TRBV3-1 and TRBJ2-3; 11 bases line up with TRBD2. The CDR3 consists of 18 residues. Trimming at V came to 3 bases and at J to 4 bases, leaving 12 bases not matched to a gene. Per germline, CDR1 LGHDT and CDR2 YNNKEL (reference sequence). The CDR3 is CASSHVAGGPLGPDTQYF. CDR3 in DNA: TGTGCCAGCAGCCACGTAGCGGGGGGGCCCCTCGGCCCAGATACGCAGTATTTT.

The V gene is TRBV5-1, the J gene TRBJ2-7; 7 nucleotides align to TRBD1. With 2 bases clipped from V and 7 bases from J, the junction kept 3 bases outside the gene matches. Germline-derived CDR1 and CDR2 are SGHRS and YFSETQ. The CDR3 has 12 amino acids. The CDR3 nucleotides are TGCGCCAGCAGCTTACAGGGGAGAGAGCAGTACTTC. Its translation is CASSLQGREQYF.

The CDR3 region is CASSAWRTHGGELFF. Written as DNA, the CDR3 is TGTGCCAGCAGCGCTTGGAGGACCCACGGAGGGGAGCTGTTTTTT. The rearrangement uses TRBV7-2 and TRBJ2-2, with D tentatively TRBD2 (5 bases). From germline, CDR1 is SGHTA and CDR2 FQGNSA. The CDR3 runs to 15 residues. The V end was cut by 5 bases, the J end by 8 bases, with 18 bases between.

This CDR3 is CASSQVVVVRGLSYEQYF. The CDR3 DNA sequence: TGCGCCAGCAGCCAAGTAGTGGTTGTCAGGGGACTCTCCTACGAGCAGTACTTC. This chain connects TRBV4-1 to TRBJ2-7; TRBD1 or TRBD2 may be the D gene (6 bases each). V was trimmed by 1 base and J by 0 bases, leaving 19 bases between them. CDR3 length: 18 residues. CDR1 and CDR2 (germline): MGHRA, YSYEKL.

The rearrangement links TRBV7-3 to TRBJ1-1; no firm D call. The germline V gene encodes CDR1 SGHTA and CDR2 FQGTGA. Between the trimmed V and J ends, which lost 5 bases and 0 bases, there was a span of 10 bases. The CDR3 has 14 residues. The CDR3 loop is CASSLGPMNTEAFF. CDR3 nucleotides: TGTGCCAGCAGCCTCGGACCGATGAACACTGAAGCTTTCTTT.

In its sample, this clonotype was seen many times. The chain employs TRBV20-1 and TRBJ2-1; the match to TRBD2 covers 7 bases. CDR3 length: 14 residues. Unmatched junction bases numbered 8, after V lost 6 bases and J lost 3 bases. Germline values: CDR1 DFQATT, CDR2 SNEGSKA (reference sequence). CDR3 DNA sequence: TGCAGTGCCCGAACGTGGGGGGGCTACAATGAGCAGTTCTTC. Protein sequence: CSARTWGGYNEQFF.

This chain uses TRBV7-8 with TRBJ1-4; 8 nucleotides agree with TRBD1. Looked up from germline, CDR1 is SGHVS and CDR2 is FQNEAQ. This CDR3 is built from 15 residues. Trimming removed 5 bases from V and 8 bases from J; junction bases left unmatched: 10. CDR3 sequence: CASSPRTGPGEKLFF. The CDR3, as DNA: TGTGCCAGCAGCCCACGGACAGGGCCCGGGGAAAAACTGTTTTTT.

This chain links TRBV4-1 with TRBJ2-3; unclear D gene. Germline-derived CDR1 and CDR2 are MGHRA and YSYEKL. This CDR3 has 14 amino acids. V lost 6 bases, J lost 0 bases, and 10 bases lay in between. The CDR3 is CASRPSPSTDTQYF. As DNA, the CDR3 is TGCGCCAGCAGACCCAGCCCTAGCACAGATACGCAGTATTTT.

This clonotype appeared a few times. This rearrangement joins TRBV20-1 to TRBJ2-1; no clear D gene. The V and J ends lost 3 bases and 0 bases respectively, with 9 bases between them. Germline assignment: CDR1 DFQATT and CDR2 SNEGSKA (reference sequence). The length of the CDR3 is 14 residues. The CDR3 nucleotides are TGCAGTGCTAGGGGCCCCGGCTCCTACAATGAGCAGTTCTTC. As protein: CSARGPGSYNEQFF.

There are a few counts of this clonotype. The chain is built from TRBV18 and TRBJ2-7, with 8 bases identical to TRBD2. The CDR3 extends over 15 amino acids. Germline loops: CDR1 KGHSH, CDR2 LQKENI. Trimming removed 3 bases from V and 6 bases from J; junction bases left unmatched: 10. Here the CDR3 DNA reads TGTGCCAGCTCACCCAGGGGAAGCGGGAGTTTCGAGCAGTACTTC. This codes for CASSPRGSGSFEQYF.

This clonotype has a handful of counts. This chain uses TRBV6-2 or TRBV6-3 with TRBJ2-1, with D tentatively TRBD2 (7 bases). Looked up from germline, CDR1 is MNHEY and CDR2 is SVGEGT. The CDR3 totals 19 residues. Trimming took off 6 bases at V and 3 bases at J, with 27 bases between the two ends. CDR3 amino acids: CASSPSKAGAWRVYNEQFF. The DNA of the CDR3 is TGTGCCAGCAGCCCCTCAAAGGCGGGGGCCTGGAGGGTCTACAATGAGCAGTTCTTC.